A single sample is the source of the 18 T cell receptor beta chains below, sequenced in a study of cytomegalovirus exposure and HLA in healthy donors. The study ran its PCR with 60 Vbeta and 13 Jbeta primers. The repertoire was sequenced with immunoSEQ multiplex PCR; TCRdb's copy has only in-frame clones and lacks some. The repertoire has about 170,000 clones, around three quarters of them found once; the top ten carry approximately 2.2%. Sequenced material: PBMCs. The receptors come from a woman aged 45-59 years in good health and CMV-seronegative.

V is TRBV4-3 and J is TRBJ2-3; D may be TRBD1 (6 bases). The CDR3 runs to 18 residues. Deletions cut 4 bases from V and 6 bases from J, with 26 bases between. In germline, CDR1 is LGHNA, CDR2 YSLEER. The CDR3 spells CASSPGVGDKDSPDTQYF. For the CDR3, the DNA is TGCGCCAGCAGCCCAGGGGTCGGGGATAAGGACAGTCCGGATACGCAGTATTTT.

The rearrangement joins TRBV27 to TRBJ1-6, with 10 bases matching TRBD1. Looked up from germline, CDR1 is MNHEY and CDR2 is SMNVEV (reference sequence). With V trimmed by 5 bases and J by 10 bases, 14 bases remained unmatched. The CDR3 consists of 17 residues. The CDR3 here is CASSQTPGQGYRSPLHF. CDR3 coding DNA: TGTGCCAGCAGTCAAACCCCGGGACAGGGGTATCGGTCACCCCTCCACTTT.

The chain employs TRBV9 and TRBJ2-3, with 8 bases that match TRBD2. Germline assignment: CDR1 SGDLS and CDR2 YYNGEE. The V gene end was trimmed by 0 bases and the J gene end by 4 bases; junction bases not matched to a gene: 13. This CDR3 region has 18 residues. The CDR3 region has the DNA TGTGCCAGCAGCGTAGCTACCGGGGGAGCGGGGGCGTCAGATACGCAGTATTTT. This encodes CASSVATGGAGASDTQYF.

The chain is built from TRBV5-6 and TRBJ1-6; 9 bases are a match to TRBD1. V was clipped by 5 bases and J by 10 bases; unmatched bases: 13. Germline CDR1 is SGHDT and CDR2 is YYEEEE. The CDR3 covers 16 residues. The CDR3: CASRSRQGQGNSPLHF. In DNA form, the CDR3 reads TGTGCCAGCAGATCCCGCCAAGGACAGGGGAACTCACCCCTCCACTTT. Drawing the rest from reference TRBV5-6 and TRBJ1-6, the complete variable domain is DAGVTQSPTHLIKTRGQQVTLRCSPKSGHDTVSWYQQALGQGPQFIFQYYEEEERQRGNFPDRFSGHQFPNYSSELNVNALLLGDSALYLCASRSRQGQGNSPLHFGNGTRLTVT.

The chain carries TRBV28 and TRBJ1-5; D call uncertain. V lost 6 bases, J lost 7 bases, and 10 bases lay in between. This CDR3 is 12 amino acids long. The germline V gene encodes CDR1 MDHEN and CDR2 SYDVKM. The CDR3 sequence: CASSLPVQPQHF. Written as DNA, the CDR3 is TGTGCCAGCAGCCTACCGGTGCAGCCCCAGCATTTT.

J is TRBJ1-4 and V is TRBV11-2; 7 nucleotides match TRBD1. CDR1 and CDR2 (germline): SGHAT, FQNNGV. This CDR3 comprises 15 residues. With V trimmed by 1 base and J by 8 bases, 7 bases remained unmatched. The CDR3, as DNA: TGTGCCAGCAGCTTAGGACAGGGCGTTGGCGAAAAACTGTTTTTT. Residues: CASSLGQGVGEKLFF.

V usage is TRBV19 and J usage is TRBJ1-3; tentatively, D is TRBD1 (5 bases). CDR1 LNHDA and CDR2 SQIVND come from the germline V gene (reference sequence). The length of the CDR3 is 13 residues. Trimming shortened V by 3 bases and J by 8 bases, and 11 bases separated the two germline ends. CDR3 protein: CASSMDRGDTIYF. CDR3 nucleotide sequence: TGTGCCAGTAGTATGGATCGGGGGGACACCATATATTTT.

The rearrangement links TRBV5-8 to TRBJ2-3; TRBD1 matches 9 bases. Germline V gives CDR1 SGHTS, CDR2 YDEGEE. Germline trimming cut 4 bases from V and 7 bases from J; bases unmatched to any gene: 10. The length of the CDR3 is 15 residues. The CDR3 here is CASSEGTGSGYTQYF. The CDR3 region has the DNA TGTGCCAGCAGCGAAGGGACAGGGTCCGGCTATACGCAGTATTTT.

This clone was seen only a few times. V and J are TRBV4-3 and TRBJ1-2, with 8 bases lining up with TRBD1. This CDR3 spans 15 amino acids. The J segment lost 7 bases and the V segment lost 4 bases, leaving 11 bases of the junction unmatched. The germline V gene has CDR1 LGHNA and CDR2 YSLEER. CDR3: CASSPGDRGDIGYTF. CDR3 DNA sequence: TGCGCCAGCAGCCCAGGTGACAGGGGCGATATTGGCTACACCTTC.

Points on this clone: Germline is not matched at one junction end, which may reflect a read error. The chain recombines TRBV7-7 with TRBJ2-3, with a tentative D call TRBD1 (6 bases). The CDR3 has 16 amino acids. Germline V CDR1 and CDR2: SSHAT, FNYEAQ (reference sequence). This CDR3 is CASSSGKQGITDTQYF. The CDR3 coding sequence is TGTGCTAGCAGCTCCGGGAAACAGGGAATCACAGATACGCAGTATTTT.

The table lists this clone with a few counts. CDR3 bases: TGTGCCAGCAGTGGAACCCCCGGCACTGAAGCTTTCTTT. Amino acids: CASSGTPGTEAFF. The gene calls are TRBV2 and TRBJ1-1; unclear D gene. The V and J ends lost 4 bases and 4 bases respectively, with 10 bases between them. CDR1 SNHLY and CDR2 FYNNEI come from the germline V gene. This CDR3 contains 13 residues.

The V gene is TRBV29-1, the J gene TRBJ2-2; TRBD2 matches 9 bases. The CDR3 is 16 residues long. Looked up from germline, CDR1 is SQVTM and CDR2 is ANQGSEA. V shed 6 bases and J 2 bases; nucleotides not matched to a gene: 10. CDR3 in DNA: TGCAGCGTCGTGACTAGCGGAGACGTTAACACCGGGGAGCTGTTTTTT. This gives the protein CSVVTSGDVNTGELFF.

This sequence joins TRBV15 and TRBJ1-2, with 9 bases lining up with TRBD1. This CDR3 is built from 16 residues. Trimming removed 5 bases from V and 1 base from J; junction bases left unmatched: 8. CDR1 is LNHNV and CDR2 is YYDKDF in the germline V gene (reference sequence). CDR3 residues: CATSPRRGQGNYGYTF. CDR3 DNA sequence: TGTGCCACCAGCCCCCGCCGGGGACAGGGTAACTATGGCTACACCTTC.

The rearrangement joins TRBV27 to TRBJ2-3, with TRBD2 matching 10 bases. This CDR3 is 14 amino acids long. J was trimmed by 5 bases and V by 6 bases; bases with no gene match: 5. Germline loops: CDR1 MNHEY, CDR2 SMNVEV (reference sequence). CDR3 in DNA: TGTGCCAGCAGGAGAGCGGGGGGGCTAGATACGCAGTATTTT. Protein product: CASRRAGGLDTQYF.

The table lists this clone with a few counts. The rearrangement links TRBV15 to TRBJ2-1; tentative D call: TRBD2 (6 bases). The germline V gene encodes CDR1 LNHNV and CDR2 YYDKDF (reference sequence). The CDR3 loop spans 18 amino acids. V lost 5 bases and J lost 0, with 20 bases in between. As DNA, the CDR3 is TGTGCCACCAGCGCCCGGGGGACTTCTAAGAGCTCCTACAATGAGCAGTTCTTC. Protein product: CATSARGTSKSSYNEQFF.

The rearrangement joins TRBV7-6 to TRBJ1-1; 7 bases fit TRBD1. CDR3 length equals 19 residues. The trim removed 2 bases at V and 1 base at J, leaving 16 bases unmatched. CDR1 SGHVS and CDR2 FNYEAQ come from the germline V gene. DNA for the CDR3: TGTGCCAGCAGCTTAAGGGGGCCTTGGGGGGAAGGTAGGAACACTGAAGCTTTCTTT. Protein: CASSLRGPWGEGRNTEAFF.

V and J are TRBV7-2 and TRBJ2-7, with D tentatively TRBD1 (5 bases). Germline lookup yields CDR1 SGHTA and CDR2 FQGNSA. The CDR3 sequence is 12 residues long. The ends were cut back, 6 bases at V and 7 bases at J, with 13 bases in the middle. CDR3: CASSRTSGEQYF. The CDR3 region has the DNA TGTGCCAGCAGTCGGACATCCGGGGAGCAGTACTTC.

As regards this clone: A read error may produce the germline difference seen at one junction end. The chain carries TRBV7-9 and TRBJ1-6; D possibly corresponds to TRBD1 (6 bases). The CDR3 spans 14 residues. CDR1 is SEHNR and CDR2 is FQNEAQ in the germline V gene (reference sequence). CDR3 amino acids: CSSSLGGLGSPLHF. CDR3 bases: TGTTCCAGCAGCCTAGGGGGGCTCGGTTCACCCCTCCACTTT.